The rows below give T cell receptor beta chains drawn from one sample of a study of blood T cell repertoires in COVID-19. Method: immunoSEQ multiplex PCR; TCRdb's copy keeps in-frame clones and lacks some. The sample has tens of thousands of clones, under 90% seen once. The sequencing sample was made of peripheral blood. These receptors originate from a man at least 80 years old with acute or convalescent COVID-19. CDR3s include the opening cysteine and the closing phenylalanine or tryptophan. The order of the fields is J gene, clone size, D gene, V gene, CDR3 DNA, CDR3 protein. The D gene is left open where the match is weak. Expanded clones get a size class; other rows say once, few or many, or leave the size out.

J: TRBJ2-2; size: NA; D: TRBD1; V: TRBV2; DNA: TGTGCCAGCAGTGAGGACAGGGTGAGCACCGGGGAGCTGTTTTTT; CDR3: CASSEDRVSTGELFF
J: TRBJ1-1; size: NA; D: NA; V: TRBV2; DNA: TGTGCCAGCTCCGGGACATCTGGTGAAGCTTTCTTT; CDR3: CASSGTSGEAFF
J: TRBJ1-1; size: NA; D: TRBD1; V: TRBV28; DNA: TGTGCCAGCATCCGGGACAGGGGATACACTGAAGCTTTCTTT; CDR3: CASIRDRGYTEAFF
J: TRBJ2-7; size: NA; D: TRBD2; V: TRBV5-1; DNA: TGCGCCAGCAGCTTGGGCGGGAGAAGCTCCTACGAGCAGTACTTC; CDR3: CASSLGGRSSYEQYF
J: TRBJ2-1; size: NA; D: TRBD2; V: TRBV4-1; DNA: TGCGCCAGCAGCTCGCGGGCGGGAGTTTACAATGAGCAGTTCTTC; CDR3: CASSSRAGVYNEQFF
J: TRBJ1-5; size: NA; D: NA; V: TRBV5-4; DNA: TGTGCCAGCAGCTTCGAGGGAAATCAGCCCCAGCATTTT; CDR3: CASSFEGNQPQHF
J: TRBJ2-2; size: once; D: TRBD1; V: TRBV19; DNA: TGTGCCAGTATAGGGACAGGGTGGACCGGGGAGCTGTTTTTT; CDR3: CASIGTGWTGELFF
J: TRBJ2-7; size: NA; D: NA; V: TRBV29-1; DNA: TGCAGCGCCCGAAAGGGGCTCGACACCTACGAGCAGTACTTC; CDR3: CSARKGLDTYEQYF
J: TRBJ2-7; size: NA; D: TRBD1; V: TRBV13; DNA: TGTGCCAGCAGCCCCCGGACAGGGAGCTCCTACGAGCAGTACTTC; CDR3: CASSPRTGSSYEQYF
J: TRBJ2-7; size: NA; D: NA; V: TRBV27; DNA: TGTGCCAGCAGTTCTTTGGGCCTCTACTACGAGCAGTACTTC; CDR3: CASSSLGLYYEQYF
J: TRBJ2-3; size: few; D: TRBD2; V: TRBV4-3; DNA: TGCGCCAGCAGCCAAGTGGGGCTAGCGGGAGATACGCAGTATTTT; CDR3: CASSQVGLAGDTQYF
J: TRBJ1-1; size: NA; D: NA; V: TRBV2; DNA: TGTGCCAGCAGAGAACAGGATTTGAACACTGAAGCTTTCTTT; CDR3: CASREQDLNTEAFF
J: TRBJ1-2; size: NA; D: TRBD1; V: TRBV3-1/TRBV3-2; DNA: TGTGCCAGCAGCCAAGTACAGGGGGCGGTGAGGGCTTATGGCTACACCTTC; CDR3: CASSQVQGAVRAYGYTF
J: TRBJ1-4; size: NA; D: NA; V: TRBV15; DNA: TGTGCCACCAGCCGAGGGACGGGGGCAACTAATGAAAAACTGTTTTTT; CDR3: CATSRGTGATNEKLFF
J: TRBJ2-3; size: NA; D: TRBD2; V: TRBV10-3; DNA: TGTGCCACCCGGGACGGGGGGGCAGATACGCAGTATTTT; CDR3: CATRDGGADTQYF
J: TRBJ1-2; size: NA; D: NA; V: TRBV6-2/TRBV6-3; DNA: TGTGCCAGCAGTTACTCTAAGGGTCCAGGGGAAGACTATGGCTACACCTTC; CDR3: CASSYSKGPGEDYGYTF
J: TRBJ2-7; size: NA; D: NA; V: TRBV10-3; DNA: TGTGCCATCAGCCAGGGTAACGAGCAGTACTTC; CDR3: CAISQGNEQYF
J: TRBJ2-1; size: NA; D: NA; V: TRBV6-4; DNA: TGTGCCAGCAGTGACTCTTGGCTAGCGTCCTACAATGAGCAGTTCTTC; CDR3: CASSDSWLASYNEQFF
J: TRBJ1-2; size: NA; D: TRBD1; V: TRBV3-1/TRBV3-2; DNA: TGTGCCAGCAGACTTGGACAGGGCTATGGCTACACCTTC; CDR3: CASRLGQGYGYTF
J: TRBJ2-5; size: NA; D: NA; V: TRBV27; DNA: TGTGCCAGCAGTTGGGGTGGGAGGCAAGAGACCCAGTACTTC; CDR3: CASSWGGRQETQYF
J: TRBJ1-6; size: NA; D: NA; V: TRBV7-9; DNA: TGTGCCAGCAACTTGGAGGGAAATTCACCCCTCCACTTT; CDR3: CASNLEGNSPLHF
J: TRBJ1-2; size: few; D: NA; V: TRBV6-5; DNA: TGTGCCAGCGCAGCGGCAATTATGTCTGGCTACACCTTC; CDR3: CASAAAIMSGYTF
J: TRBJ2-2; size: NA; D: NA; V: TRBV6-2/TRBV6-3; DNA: TGTGCCAGCAGTAGACTCGCGGAAGAGACCGGGGAGCTGTTTTTT; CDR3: CASSRLAEETGELFF
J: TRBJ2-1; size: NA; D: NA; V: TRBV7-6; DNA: TGTGCCAGCAGCTTACGGCCGGGTGACTCCTACAATGAGCAGTTCTTC; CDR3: CASSLRPGDSYNEQFF
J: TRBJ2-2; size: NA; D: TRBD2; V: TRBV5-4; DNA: TGTGCCAGCAGCTTGGGTAGCGGGAGGGCGAACACCGGGGAGCTGTTTTTT; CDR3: CASSLGSGRANTGELFF
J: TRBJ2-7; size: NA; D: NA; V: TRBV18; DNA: TGTGCCAGCTCACATTCAGGGAACTACGAGCAGTACTTC; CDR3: CASSHSGNYEQYF
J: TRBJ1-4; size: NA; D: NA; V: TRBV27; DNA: TGTGCCAGCAGTTCGGACAGAAACAATCGGAAACTGTTTTTT; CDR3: CASSSDRNNRKLFF
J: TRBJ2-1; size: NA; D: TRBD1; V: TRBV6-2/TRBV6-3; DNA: TGTGCCAGCAGTTCAGGGGGTGAGCAGTTCTTC; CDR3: CASSSGGEQFF
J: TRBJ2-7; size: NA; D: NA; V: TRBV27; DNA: TGTGCCAGCAGAATTTATGCTATGGACAGGGAGGGCGAGCAGTACTTC; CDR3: CASRIYAMDREGEQYF
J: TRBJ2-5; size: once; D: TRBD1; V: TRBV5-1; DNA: TGCGCCAGCAGCTCCGCGGGACAGGCAAAGGGGGAGACCCAGTACTTC; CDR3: CASSSAGQAKGETQYF
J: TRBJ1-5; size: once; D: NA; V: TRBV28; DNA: TGTGCCAGCGTTAGTAGAGTGAGCAATCAGCCCCAGCATTTT; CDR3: CASVSRVSNQPQHF
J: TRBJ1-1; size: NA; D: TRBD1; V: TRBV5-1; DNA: TGCGCCAGCAGCTTCTTAATCGGGACAGGGAACACTGAAGCTTTCTTT; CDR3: CASSFLIGTGNTEAFF
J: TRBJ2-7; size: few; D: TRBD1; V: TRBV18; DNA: TGTGCCAGCTCTCTTAACAGGGGGCCAGCCTACGAGCAGTACTTC; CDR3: CASSLNRGPAYEQYF
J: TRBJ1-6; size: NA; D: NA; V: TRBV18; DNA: TGTGCCAGCTCCCCGACGGAGACGGTTAATTCACCCCTCCACTTT; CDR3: CASSPTETVNSPLHF
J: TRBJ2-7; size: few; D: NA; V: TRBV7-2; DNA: TGTGCCAGCAGCTTAACCGGACCCGCCCAGGGGGAGCAGTACTTC; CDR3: CASSLTGPAQGEQYF